These 28 T cell receptor beta chains were sequenced from one sample in a study of identical twins. TCRdb independently ran MiXCR on the 5' RACE reads; one entry per CDR3 protein. The sample shows 450,000 to 650,000 distinct CDR3 sequences, approximately 14% of them seen only once. These same records also appear under a second study, on yellow fever vaccine responses in identical twins.

The sample was CD4+ T cells sorted from blood. The source of these receptors is a woman in her late teens or twenties in good health.

This sequence joins TRBV29-1 and TRBJ2-5, with 7 positions matching TRBD1. V trimming: 6 bases; J trimming: 2 bases; junction bases outside the gene matches: 9. CDR1 is SQVTM and CDR2 is ANQGSEA in the germline V gene. CDR3 length: 14 residues. The CDR3 sequence: CSVRDSAVQETQYF. The DNA of the CDR3 is TGCAGCGTCCGGGACAGCGCGGTTCAAGAGACCCAGTACTTC.

The genes are TRBV7-8 and TRBJ2-1, with 7 bases identical to TRBD2. The CDR3 totals 14 residues. Germline V CDR1 and CDR2: SGHVS, FQNEAQ. Trimming cost V 1 base and J 9 bases; bases outside gene matches: 6. Written as DNA, the CDR3 is TGTGCCAGCAGCTTAGGGGCGGGAGAAGGTGAGCAGTTCTTC. This gives the protein CASSLGAGEGEQFF.

The chain employs TRBV6-4 and TRBJ2-1; D may be TRBD2 (6 bases). Germline CDR1 and CDR2: MRHNA and SNTAGT. CDR3 length: 15 amino acids. V was trimmed by 6 bases and J by 4 bases, leaving 16 bases between them. The CDR3 sequence: CASSLAAGRYNEQFF. The CDR3 bases are TGTGCCAGCAGCCTAGCAGCGGGCAGATACAATGAGCAGTTCTTC.

V and J are TRBV4-1 and TRBJ1-5; TRBD1 matches at 10 bases. J gave up 4 bases and V 0 bases, and 6 bases lay outside the gene matches. This CDR3 region has 17 residues. The V gene's germline CDR1 is MGHRA and CDR2 YSYEKL. CDR3 loop: CASSQDRDRGTNQPQHF. CDR3 sequence (DNA): TGCGCCAGCAGCCAAGACCGGGACAGGGGTACGAATCAGCCCCAGCATTTT.

This clonotype has ten or more counts. The chain couples TRBV7-2 to TRBJ2-1; the match to TRBD2 covers 8 bases. The CDR3 covers 15 residues. The J segment lost 1 base and the V segment lost 6 bases, leaving 5 bases of the junction unmatched. CDR1 is SGHTA, CDR2 FQGNSA, per germline. CDR3 sequence: CASRTTSGSYNEQFF. The CDR3 DNA reads as TGTGCCAGCAGAACCACTAGCGGATCCTACAATGAGCAGTTCTTC. The full variable domain, its missing parts supplied by reference TRBV7-2 and TRBJ2-1, is GAGVSQSPSNKVTEKGKDVELRCDPISGHTALYWYRQSLGQGLEFLIYFQGNSAPDKSGLPSDRFSAERTGGSVSTLTIQRTQQEDSAVYLCASRTTSGSYNEQFFGPGTRLTVL.

Here the CDR3 DNA reads TGCAGTGCTACAGACAGGGCGGTCATTCGCTACGAGCAGTACTTC. The encoded protein is CSATDRAVIRYEQYF. The V gene is TRBV20-1, the J gene TRBJ2-7; 7 nucleotides match TRBD1. V lost 4 bases to trimming and J lost 3 bases; unmatched junction nucleotides: 12. CDR1 and CDR2 (germline): DFQATT, SNEGSKA (reference sequence). This CDR3 is built from 15 residues.

J is TRBJ2-1 and V is TRBV7-2; D remains unclear. Trimming removed 5 bases from V and 7 bases from J, with 18 bases in between. The CDR3 totals 15 residues. In germline, CDR1 is SGHTA, CDR2 FQGNSA. The CDR3 region has the DNA TGTGCCAGCAGCCTAGAGTGGTGGGCTGGGAATGAGCAGTTCTTC. It encodes CASSLEWWAGNEQFF.

The chain combines TRBV6-1 with TRBJ1-2; D gene unclear. This CDR3 is 13 amino acids long. Germline CDR1 and CDR2: MNHNS and SASEGT. With 8 bases removed from V and 0 bases from J, the gap between germline ends came to 10 bases. Written as DNA, the CDR3 is TGTGCCAGCTGCACCAGGACTAACTATGGCTACACCTTC. Translation: CASCTRTNYGYTF.

This clonotype was found a few times. The V and J genes are TRBV4-1 and TRBJ2-5; D perhaps matches TRBD1 (6 bases). The CDR3 totals 13 residues. Germline CDR1 and CDR2: MGHRA and YSYEKL. Trimming shortened V by 2 bases and J by 5 bases, and 9 bases separated the two germline ends. For the CDR3, the DNA is TGCGCCAGCAGCCAACAGGGGCACGAGACCCAGTACTTC. Translation: CASSQQGHETQYF.

The chain employs TRBV15 and TRBJ2-3; the D is unclear. The CDR3 runs 12 residues. V shed 4 bases and J shed 4 bases, with 6 bases lying between them. Germline lookup yields CDR1 LNHNV and CDR2 YYDKDF (reference sequence). The chain's CDR3 is CATSMGSDTQYF. The CDR3 nucleotides read TGTGCCACCAGCATGGGTTCAGATACGCAGTATTTT.

In this sample, this clonotype turned up a few times. The rearrangement joins TRBV28 to TRBJ1-5, with 9 bases lining up with TRBD1. This CDR3 region has 15 residues. From germline, CDR1 is MDHEN and CDR2 SYDVKM. V trimming: 7 bases; J trimming: 3 bases; junction bases outside the gene matches: 7. The CDR3 region is CASTAQGADNQPQHF. The CDR3 DNA follows: TGTGCCAGCACAGCACAGGGGGCTGACAATCAGCCCCAGCATTTT.

The sample holds a few counts of this clonotype. The chain has TRBV20-1 and TRBJ1-5; perhaps TRBD1 as D (5 bases). CDR3 length: 14 amino acids. V lost 0 bases to trimming and J lost 4 bases, with 10 bases between them. From germline, CDR1 is DFQATT and CDR2 SNEGSKA (reference sequence). This CDR3 is CSARDGAGNQPQHF. In nucleotides, the CDR3 is TGCAGTGCTAGAGATGGGGCGGGGAATCAGCCCCAGCATTTT.

The rearrangement joins TRBV20-1 to TRBJ2-7; D gene unclear. Germline V gene lookup returns CDR1 DFQATT and CDR2 SNEGSKA (reference sequence). V was trimmed by 1 base and J by 3 bases, leaving 7 bases between them. There are 12 residues in the CDR3. The CDR3, as DNA: TGCAGTGCTAGAGGAGTAGGCTACGAGCAGTACTTC. Translating it yields CSARGVGYEQYF.

This clonotype turned up a few times. This sequence joins TRBV11-2 and TRBJ2-3, with 8 nucleotides matching TRBD1. The CDR3 contains 15 residues. Looked up from germline, CDR1 is SGHAT and CDR2 is FQNNGV. V dropped 5 bases and J dropped 1; count of bases not matched to a gene: 5. The CDR3 bases are TGTGCCAGCAGCGCCAGACAGGGGCGCACAGATACGCAGTATTTT. This codes for CASSARQGRTDTQYF.

This clonotype was picked up a small number of times. The chain has TRBV7-8 and TRBJ1-5; the D is unclear. This CDR3 comprises 13 residues. Germline CDR1 reads SGHVS; CDR2 reads FQNEAQ. The germline V and J ends were trimmed by 5 bases and 5 bases, with 10 bases remaining between them. CDR3 in DNA: TGTGCCAGCAGCCGCAACCCAGATCAGCCCCAGCATTTT. It yields the protein CASSRNPDQPQHF. The full variable domain, its missing parts supplied by reference TRBV7-8 and TRBJ1-5, is GAGVSQSPRYKVAKRGQDVALRCDPISGHVSLFWYQQALGQGPEFLTYFQNEAQLDKSGLPSDRFFAERPEGSVSTLKIQRTQQEDSAVYLCASSRNPDQPQHFGDGTRLSIL.

In this sample, this clonotype turned up a few times. The V and J genes are TRBV6-5 and TRBJ2-1; D may be TRBD1 (6 bases). Looked up from germline, CDR1 is MNHEY and CDR2 is SVGAGI. V gave up 0 bases and J gave up 6 bases, with 9 bases separating them. The CDR3 runs to 14 residues. The CDR3 DNA sequence: TGTGCCAGCAGTTACTCGAACAGGGTCAATGAGCAGTTCTTC. Its protein product is CASSYSNRVNEQFF.

This clonotype was found a few times. The chain recombines TRBV15 with TRBJ1-2; tentatively, D is TRBD1 (6 bases). CDR1 is LNHNV and CDR2 is YYDKDF in the germline V gene (reference sequence). The CDR3 has 15 residues. V gave up 4 bases and J gave up 6 bases, with 18 bases separating them. CDR3 DNA: TGTGCCACCAGCACACGGAGAGGACAGTCCAATGGCTACACCTTC. Translated: CATSTRRGQSNGYTF. Full variable domain (outside the CDR3, taken from reference TRBV15 and TRBJ1-2): DAMVIQNPRYQVTQFGKPVTLSCSQTLNHNVMYWYQQKSSQAPKLLFHYYDKDFNNEADTPDNFQSRRPNTSFCFLDIRSPGLGDTAMYLCATSTRRGQSNGYTFGSGTRLTVV.

V and J are TRBV28 and TRBJ2-1, with 7 bases lining up with TRBD1. The CDR3 totals 13 residues. Germline V gene data show CDR1 as MDHEN and CDR2 as SYDVKM. The V gene end was trimmed by 2 bases and the J gene end by 5 bases; junction bases not matched to a gene: 0. CDR3 region: CASSLGTDNEQFF. CDR3 DNA: TGTGCCAGCAGTTTAGGGACAGACAATGAGCAGTTCTTC.

This chain's CDR3 is CASSRGQLEAFF. CDR3 coding DNA: TGTGCCAGCAGCCGTGGACAGCTTGAAGCTTTCTTT. V usage is TRBV3-1 and J usage is TRBJ1-1, with TRBD1 as a possible D gene (6 bases). CDR3 length: 12 amino acids. The V end was cut by 4 bases, the J end by 7 bases, with 10 bases between. Per germline, CDR1 LGHDT and CDR2 YNNKEL (reference sequence).

This clonotype was picked up a small number of times. V gene TRBV18 combines with J gene TRBJ1-1; 7 nucleotides agree with TRBD1. After removal of 3 bases from V and 6 bases from J, the junction contained 7 bases not matched to a gene. Germline V gene data show CDR1 as KGHSH and CDR2 as LQKENI. This CDR3 contains 14 residues. Written as DNA, the CDR3 is TGTGCCAGCTCACCTAGCAGGGGGGGAGCTGAAGCTTTCTTT. Protein product: CASSPSRGGAEAFF.

The genes are TRBV7-9 and TRBJ1-2; TRBD1 matches 7 bases. CDR1 and CDR2 from the germline V gene are SEHNR and FQNEAQ (reference sequence). Losses at the gene ends were 1 base for V and 7 bases for J; bases not matched to a gene: 3. The CDR3 loop spans 13 amino acids. This chain's CDR3 is CASSLEGAGGYTF. CDR3 nucleotide sequence: TGTGCCAGCAGCTTAGAGGGGGCTGGTGGCTACACCTTC.

As DNA, the CDR3 is TGTGCCATCAGCCAAGACGGATCCCACACCGGGGAGCTGTTTTTT. Its translation: CAISQDGSHTGELFF. V is TRBV10-3 and J is TRBJ2-2; D is unclear. The germline gives CDR1 ENHRY, CDR2 SYGVKD. V was clipped by 6 bases and J by 3 bases, with 14 bases between them. This CDR3 has 15 amino acids.

The chain joins TRBV28 to TRBJ1-1; no reliable D call. V was cut by 6 bases and J by 8 bases, with 10 bases left in between. Germline CDR1 is MDHEN and CDR2 is SYDVKM. This CDR3 is 11 amino acids long. CDR3 DNA: TGTGCCAGCAGGGAGGGCAGCGAAGCTTTCTTT. Encoded protein: CASREGSEAFF.

This clonotype came up a few times. The J gene is TRBJ1-2, the V gene TRBV27; no definite D call. This CDR3 is built from 14 residues. From germline, CDR1 is MNHEY and CDR2 SMNVEV (reference sequence). V gave up 0 bases and J gave up 4 bases, with 9 bases separating them. The CDR3 protein is CASSLSREAYGYTF. DNA of the CDR3: TGTGCCAGCAGTTTATCAAGGGAGGCCTATGGCTACACCTTC.

The gene calls are TRBV3-1 and TRBJ1-5, with D possibly matching TRBD1 (5 bases). There are 17 residues in the CDR3. Trimming pared 0 bases from V and 4 bases from J, leaving 16 bases between. CDR1 is LGHDT, CDR2 YNNKEL, per germline (reference sequence). DNA for the CDR3: TGTGCCAGCAGCCAAGATATAGGGCAGGGAGGTAATCAGCCCCAGCATTTT. It codes for CASSQDIGQGGNQPQHF.

A few counts support this clonotype. The chain has TRBV10-3 and TRBJ2-1, with 9 positions matching TRBD2. J gave up 6 bases and V 5 bases, and 8 bases lay outside the gene matches. Germline V gene sequence: CDR1 ENHRY, CDR2 SYGVKD. This CDR3 is built from 15 residues. The CDR3 nucleotides are TGTGCCATCAGTAAATTAGCGGGAGAAGGCAATGAGCAGTTCTTC. Protein sequence: CAISKLAGEGNEQFF.

This clonotype has more than one count but fewer than ten. The chain couples TRBV12-3 or TRBV12-4 to TRBJ1-2; D not resolved. Trimming took off 4 bases at V and 7 bases at J, with 7 bases between the two ends. The CDR3 contains 11 residues. The CDR3 is CASSSGFGYTF. As DNA, the CDR3 is TGTGCCAGCAGTTCCGGATTTGGCTACACCTTC.

The chain couples TRBV29-1 to TRBJ2-2; a weak D match, TRBD2 (6 bases). Germline-derived CDR1 and CDR2 are SQVTM and ANQGSEA. Trimming removed 3 bases at V and 5 bases at J, with 7 bases between. CDR3 length: 12 amino acids. The CDR3 reads CSVERGTGELFF. The DNA for the CDR3 is TGCAGCGTTGAGCGGGGTACCGGGGAGCTGTTTTTT.